One sample yielded the 6 T cell receptor beta chains listed below, sequenced in a study of OX40 agonist ivuxolimab in advanced cancers. This table comes from immunoSEQ multiplex PCR, and its TCRdb copy is limited to in-frame clones, with some not included. This table has about 59,000 clones, around 93% appearing once. The starting material was CD4+ or CD8+ T cells sorted from blood, obtained in a trial of the OX40 agonist ivuxolimab. These TCRs come from an adult with an advanced solid tumor such as melanoma, head and neck, liver or kidney cancer.

The V gene is TRBV11-3, the J gene TRBJ2-7, with D possibly being TRBD2 (6 bases). The CDR3 is 15 residues long. V was clipped by 5 bases and J by 2 bases, with 16 bases between them. The germline gives CDR1 SGHNT, CDR2 YENEEA. CDR3 sequence reads: CASSPPLAEPYEQYF. The CDR3 bases are TGTGCCAGCAGCCCGCCTTTAGCGGAACCCTACGAGCAGTACTTC.

This clone was found once. The chain combines TRBV27 with TRBJ2-5; no clear D gene. The CDR3 totals 19 residues. Germline V gives CDR1 MNHEY, CDR2 SMNVEV (reference sequence). The V and J ends lost 2 bases and 3 bases respectively, with 25 bases between them. CDR3 sequence: CASSLGSWGSKRKEETQYF. The CDR3 nucleotides are TGTGCCAGCAGTTTAGGTTCTTGGGGATCCAAACGTAAGGAAGAGACCCAGTACTTC.

The gene calls are TRBV4-2 and TRBJ2-7, with TRBD1 matching 8 bases. V lost 0 bases, J lost 6 bases, and 7 bases stayed unmatched. CDR1 is LGHNA, CDR2 YNFKEQ, per germline. The CDR3 has 15 residues. CDR3 in amino acids: CASSQEDREGAEQYF. CDR3 coding DNA: TGTGCCAGCAGCCAAGAGGACAGGGAAGGCGCCGAGCAGTACTTC.

This clone occurred once. The V gene is TRBV2, the J gene TRBJ2-7; D may match TRBD1 or TRBD2 (7 bases each). CDR1 is SNHLY, CDR2 FYNNEI, per germline. CDR3 length: 12 residues. With 11 bases removed from V and 3 bases from J, the gap between germline ends came to 14 bases. CDR3 coding DNA: TGTGCCTTACAGGGGAGGGACTACGAGCAGTACTTC. This encodes CALQGRDYEQYF.

CDR3 nucleotides: TGTGCCAGCAGTTCAGGGACAGGAGGGGAGACCCAGTACTTC. Translating it yields CASSSGTGGETQYF. The V call is TRBV27, the J call TRBJ2-5; 8 bases match TRBD1. The ends lost 4 bases at V and 5 bases at J; junction bases unmatched: 6. Germline CDR1 is MNHEY and CDR2 is SMNVEV (reference sequence). This CDR3 spans 14 amino acids.

Here the CDR3 reads CASSWGSSYNEQFF. In nucleotides, the CDR3 is TGTGCCAGTAGTTGGGGCAGCTCCTACAATGAGCAGTTCTTC. The rearrangement joins TRBV19 to TRBJ2-1; the D gene is possibly TRBD1 (5 bases). Trimming cost V 5 bases and J 0 bases, with 8 bases left between them. Germline CDR1 reads LNHDA; CDR2 reads SQIVND (reference sequence). The CDR3 extends over 14 amino acids.